This T cell receptor (beta chain) stems from a study of patients and donors after allogeneic stem cell transplantation. Each CDR3 protein gets one entry after TCRdb re-called the RT-PCR reads with MiXCR. The sample consists of roughly 880,000 distinct CDR3 sequences, roughly 17% of them appearing once. The CDR3 is 15 residues long. CDR1 DFQATT and CDR2 SNEGSKA come from the germline V gene (reference sequence). V was shortened by 6 bases and J by 3 bases, with 21 bases between the two germline ends. Input material: blood, either unsorted or a sorted T cell fraction (not recorded which). The genes are TRBV20-1 and TRBJ2-7; perhaps TRBD2 as D (7 bases). This TCR was sampled from a human donor who was either an allogeneic HSCT recipient or a stem cell or donor lymphocyte infusion donor (not recorded which). It is not recorded whose cells these are; they may come from a transplant donor. The CDR3 coding sequence is TGCAGTGCGACCCACCGGGGGGCCCCGATCTACGAGCAGTACTTC. As protein: CSATHRGAPIYEQYF.